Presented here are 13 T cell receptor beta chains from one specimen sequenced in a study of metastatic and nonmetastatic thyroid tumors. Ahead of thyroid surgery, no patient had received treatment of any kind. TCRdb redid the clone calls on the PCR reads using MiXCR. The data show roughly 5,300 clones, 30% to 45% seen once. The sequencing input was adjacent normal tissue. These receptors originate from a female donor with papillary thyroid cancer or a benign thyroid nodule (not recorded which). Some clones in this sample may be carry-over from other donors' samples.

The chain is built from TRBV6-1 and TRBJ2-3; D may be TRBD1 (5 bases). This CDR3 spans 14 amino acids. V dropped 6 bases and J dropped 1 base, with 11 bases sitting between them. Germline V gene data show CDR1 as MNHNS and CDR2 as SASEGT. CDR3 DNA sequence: TGTGCCAGCAGACCCCAGGGTGGCACAGATACGCAGTATTTT. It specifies CASRPQGGTDTQYF.

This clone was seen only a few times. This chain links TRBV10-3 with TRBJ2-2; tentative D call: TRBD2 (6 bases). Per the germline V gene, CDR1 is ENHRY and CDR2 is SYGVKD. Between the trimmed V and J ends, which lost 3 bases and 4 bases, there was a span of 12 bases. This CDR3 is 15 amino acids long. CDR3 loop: CAISEGGGSTGELFF. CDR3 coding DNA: TGTGCCATCAGTGAAGGCGGAGGGAGCACCGGGGAGCTGTTTTTT.

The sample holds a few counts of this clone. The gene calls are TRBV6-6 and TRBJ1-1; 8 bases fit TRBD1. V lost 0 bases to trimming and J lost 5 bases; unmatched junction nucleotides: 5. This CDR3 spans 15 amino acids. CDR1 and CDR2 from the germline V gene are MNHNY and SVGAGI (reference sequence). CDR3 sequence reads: CASSYSRTGSTEAFF. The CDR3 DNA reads TGTGCCAGCAGTTACTCGCGGACAGGGAGTACTGAAGCTTTCTTT.

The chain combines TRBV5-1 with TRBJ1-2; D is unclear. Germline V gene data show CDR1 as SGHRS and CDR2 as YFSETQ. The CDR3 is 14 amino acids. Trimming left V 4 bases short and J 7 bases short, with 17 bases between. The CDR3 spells CASSPRAGMGGYTF. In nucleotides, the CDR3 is TGCGCCAGCAGCCCCCGAGCGGGGATGGGTGGCTACACCTTC.

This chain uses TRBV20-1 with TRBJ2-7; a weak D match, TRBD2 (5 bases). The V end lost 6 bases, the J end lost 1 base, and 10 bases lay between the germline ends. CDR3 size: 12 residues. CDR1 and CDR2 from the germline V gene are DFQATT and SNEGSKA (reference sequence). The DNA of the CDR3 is TGCAGTGCCCCCCGGGGTTCCTACGAGCAGTACTTC. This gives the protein CSAPRGSYEQYF.

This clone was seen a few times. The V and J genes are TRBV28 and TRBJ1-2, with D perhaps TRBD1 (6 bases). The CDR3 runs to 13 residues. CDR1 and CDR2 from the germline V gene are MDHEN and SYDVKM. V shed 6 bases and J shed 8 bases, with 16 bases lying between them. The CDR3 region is CASRQQGFLGYTF. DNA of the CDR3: TGTGCCAGCAGACAACAGGGTTTTCTCGGCTACACCTTC.

CDR3 region: CASSGRLGNTDTQYF. DNA of the CDR3: TGTGCCAGCAGCGGACGGTTAGGGAACACAGATACGCAGTATTTT. The chain joins TRBV5-6 to TRBJ2-3; D remains ambiguous. Trimming shortened V by 4 bases and J by 2 bases, and 14 bases separated the two germline ends. Germline CDR1 is SGHDT and CDR2 is YYEEEE. This CDR3 contains 15 residues.

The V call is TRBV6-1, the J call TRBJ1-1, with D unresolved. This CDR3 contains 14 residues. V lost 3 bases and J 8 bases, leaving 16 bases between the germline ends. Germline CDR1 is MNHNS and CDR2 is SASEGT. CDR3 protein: CASSDVPGRREAFF. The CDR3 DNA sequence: TGTGCCAGCAGTGATGTACCGGGCCGTCGAGAAGCTTTCTTT.

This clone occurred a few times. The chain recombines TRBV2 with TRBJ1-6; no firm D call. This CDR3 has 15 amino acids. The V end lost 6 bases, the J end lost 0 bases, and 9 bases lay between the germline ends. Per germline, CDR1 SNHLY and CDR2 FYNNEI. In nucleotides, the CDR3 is TGTGCCAGCAGCGTGCCCGGCTCCTATAATTCACCCCTCCACTTT. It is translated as CASSVPGSYNSPLHF.

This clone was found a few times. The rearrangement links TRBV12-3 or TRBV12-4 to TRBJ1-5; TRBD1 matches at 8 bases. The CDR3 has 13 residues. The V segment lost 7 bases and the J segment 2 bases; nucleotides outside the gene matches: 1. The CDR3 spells CASKQGGNQPQHF. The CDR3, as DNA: TGTGCCAGCAAACAGGGGGGCAATCAGCCCCAGCATTTT.

The CDR3 region has the DNA TGTGCCAGCAGTGGCCGGGGGACTGGTTCACCCCTCCACTTT. Translated: CASSGRGTGSPLHF. This chain uses TRBV6-4 with TRBJ1-6; D perhaps matches TRBD1 (5 bases). Germline values: CDR1 MRHNA, CDR2 SNTAGT. Trimming removed 4 bases at V and 9 bases at J, with 13 bases between. The CDR3 loop spans 14 amino acids.

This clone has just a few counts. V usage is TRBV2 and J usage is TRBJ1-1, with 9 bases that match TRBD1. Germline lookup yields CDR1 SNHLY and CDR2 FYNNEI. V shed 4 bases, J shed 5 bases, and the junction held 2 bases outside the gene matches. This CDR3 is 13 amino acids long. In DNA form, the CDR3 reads TGTGCCAGCAGTGGACAGGGGGGGACTGAAGCTTTCTTT. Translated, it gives CASSGQGGTEAFF.

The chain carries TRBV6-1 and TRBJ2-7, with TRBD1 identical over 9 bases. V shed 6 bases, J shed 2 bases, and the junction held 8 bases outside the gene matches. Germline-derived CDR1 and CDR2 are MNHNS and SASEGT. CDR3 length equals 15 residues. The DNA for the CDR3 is TGTGCCAGCAGGAAGGGGGGACAGGGAACCTACGAGCAGTACTTC. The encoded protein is CASRKGGQGTYEQYF.